Presented here are 25 T cell receptor beta chains from one specimen sequenced in a study of CD8+ T cells in alopecia areata (dated by TCRdb to between 2018 and 2020). Library construction relied on the immunoSEQ multiplex PCR assay. RNA was extracted from all samples and reverse transcribed into cDNA as template for TCR sequencing. The table was pulled from immuneACCESS by TCRdb, which kept in-frame rearrangements only. Such tables lose some clones; where checked, under half of the loss comes from unresolved V genes, and the rest has no known cause. For this sample the table gives approximately 11,000 clones, of which approximately 60% were detected only once. Over 7.5% of the sample is taken by the ten largest. This specimen's time point label, interpreted: baseline before oral tofacitinib. From alopecia areata patients, peripheral blood was collected along with lesional scalp punch biopsies. This specimen consisted of skin, obtained at week 0. These receptors were taken from a human donor with alopecia areata.

The rearrangement joins TRBV19 to TRBJ2-5; 8 nucleotides match TRBD2. The J call may not be correct, given that the DNA end is closer to TRBJ2-7. The CDR3 contains 17 residues. Germline V CDR1 and CDR2: LNHDA, SQIVND (reference sequence). CDR3 in DNA: TGTGCCAGTAGTATCGATTTCGCCGGGACTAGCTCCTACGAGCAGTACTTC. This translates into CASSIDFAGTSSYEQYF.

Only a few counts were recorded for this clone. The V gene is TRBV11-2, the J gene TRBJ2-5, with D possibly TRBD2 on 6 matching bases. The germline V and J ends were trimmed by 2 bases and 5 bases, with 15 bases remaining between them. The CDR3 has 15 residues. Germline V gene sequence: CDR1 SGHAT, CDR2 FQNNGV. The CDR3: CASSLTRLAMETQYF. The CDR3 coding sequence is TGTGCCAGCAGCTTAACTCGGCTAGCGATGGAGACCCAGTACTTC.

The chain couples TRBV19 to TRBJ2-6, with D possibly called TRBD1 or TRBD2 (6 bases each). Trimming took off 3 bases at V and 0 bases at J, with 12 bases between the two ends. The germline gives CDR1 LNHDA, CDR2 SQIVND (reference sequence). This CDR3 region has 17 residues. As DNA, the CDR3 is TGTGCCAGTAGTATCCCGGGGGCCGGCTCTGGGGCCAACGTCCTGACTTTC. It translates to CASSIPGAGSGANVLTF.

The table lists this clone with a few counts. The genes are TRBV5-6 and TRBJ2-7, with D tentatively TRBD2 (5 bases). The ends were cut back, 4 bases at V and 3 bases at J, with 14 bases in the middle. The germline V gene has CDR1 SGHDT and CDR2 YYEEEE. The CDR3 contains 14 residues. Written as DNA, the CDR3 is TGTGCCAGCAGCCCGATCGGGGTCATCTACGAGCAGTACTTC. Encoded protein: CASSPIGVIYEQYF.

This clone occurred once. The rearrangement joins TRBV11-2 to TRBJ1-1; 7 bases align to TRBD1. Germline lookup yields CDR1 SGHAT and CDR2 FQNNGV. V shed 5 bases and J 1 base; nucleotides not matched to a gene: 7. This CDR3 is built from 15 residues. DNA of the CDR3: TGTGCCAGCAGCCGCCCGACAGGGAGGAACACTGAAGCTTTCTTT. Translated, it gives CASSRPTGRNTEAFF. Combining the CDR3 with reference TRBV11-2 and TRBJ1-1 gives the whole variable domain EAGVAQSPRYKIIEKRQSVAFWCNPISGHATLYWYQQILGQGPKLLIQFQNNGVVDDSQLPKDRFSAERLKGVDSTLKIQPAKLEDSAVYLCASSRPTGRNTEAFFGQGTRLTVV.

The gene calls are TRBV5-1 and TRBJ1-2; weak D call: TRBD1 (5 bases). CDR3 length: 15 residues. V was clipped by 0 bases and J by 0 bases, with 9 bases between them. CDR1 is SGHRS and CDR2 is YFSETQ in the germline V gene. Written as DNA, the CDR3 is TGCGCCAGCAGCTTGGGCGGGACCTCTAACTATGGCTACACCTTC. As protein: CASSLGGTSNYGYTF.

This rearrangement joins TRBV6-5 to TRBJ1-1; D gene ambiguous. Germline V CDR1 and CDR2: MNHEY, SVGAGI. Between the trimmed V and J ends, which lost 5 bases and 3 bases, there was a span of 13 bases. The CDR3 is 14 amino acids. The CDR3 region has the DNA TGTGCCAGCAGTCAGAGTAACGTGGACACTGAAGCTTTCTTT. Its translation: CASSQSNVDTEAFF.

This clone was observed a handful of times. The CDR3 reads CSVVGQGATDTQYF. Written as DNA, the CDR3 is TGCAGCGTTGTTGGGCAGGGGGCAACAGATACGCAGTATTTT. This chain uses TRBV29-1 with TRBJ2-3, with TRBD1 identical over 8 bases. CDR1 is SQVTM and CDR2 is ANQGSEA in the germline V gene. Trimming took 4 bases from V and 3 from J; bases not matched to a gene: 6. The CDR3 extends over 14 amino acids.

The chain carries TRBV11-3 and TRBJ2-3; the D gene is possibly TRBD1 (5 bases). The CDR3 is 14 residues long. Trimming cost V 5 bases and J 4 bases, with 13 bases left between them. Germline V lookup: CDR1 SGHNT, CDR2 YENEEA. The CDR3 spells CASSPDSFPDTQYF. Written as DNA, the CDR3 is TGTGCCAGCAGCCCAGACAGTTTCCCAGATACGCAGTATTTT.

A few counts support this clone. A read error may account for a junction end that differs from germline. This chain connects TRBV6-5 to TRBJ1-1, with D possibly being TRBD1 (5 bases). Germline values: CDR1 MNHEY, CDR2 SVGAGI. The CDR3 runs to 13 residues. CDR3 loop: CASSDERGTEAFF. DNA for the CDR3: TGCGCCAGCAGTGATGAAAGGGGAACCGAAGCTTTCTTT.

The rearrangement uses TRBV5-4 and TRBJ2-3; D is perhaps TRBD1 (6 bases). Germline lookup yields CDR1 SGHNT and CDR2 YYREEE (reference sequence). V gave up 6 bases and J gave up 5 bases, with 19 bases separating them. The CDR3 has 15 amino acids. The CDR3 DNA follows: TGTGCCAGCAATCGGGTGGGGGCGCTGGGAGATACGCAGTATTTT. Its protein is CASNRVGALGDTQYF.

This clone came up a few times. V and J are TRBV5-1 and TRBJ2-5; 8 bases agree with TRBD2. The CDR3 contains 16 residues. Looked up from germline, CDR1 is SGHRS and CDR2 is YFSETQ. V lost 4 bases to trimming and J lost 1 base; unmatched junction nucleotides: 9. CDR3 protein: CASSPWGSGVQETQYF. CDR3 bases: TGCGCCAGCAGCCCATGGGGTAGCGGGGTCCAAGAGACCCAGTACTTC.

J is TRBJ1-5 and V is TRBV27, with no clear D. This CDR3 spans 17 amino acids. Per germline, CDR1 MNHEY and CDR2 SMNVEV (reference sequence). Trimming removed 3 bases at V and 3 bases at J, with 18 bases between. The DNA of the CDR3 is TGTGCCAGCAGTTTGGTATGGGCGAGACCTTACAATCAGCCCCAGCATTTT. Residues: CASSLVWARPYNQPQHF.

The chain employs TRBV11-2 and TRBJ1-2; D is uncertain. CDR1 SGHAT and CDR2 FQNNGV come from the germline V gene. V was cut by 5 bases and J by 3 bases, with 16 bases left in between. CDR3 length: 15 residues. The CDR3 loop is CASSRGHTGDYGYTF. In nucleotides, the CDR3 is TGTGCCAGCAGCCGCGGCCATACCGGGGACTATGGCTACACCTTC.

This chain uses TRBV6-1 with TRBJ1-2; D perhaps matches TRBD1 (6 bases). V dropped 4 bases and J dropped 4 bases, with 13 bases sitting between them. Germline V lookup: CDR1 MNHNS, CDR2 SASEGT. The CDR3 contains 14 residues. The CDR3 spells CASSVPGTLYGYTF. The DNA for the CDR3 is TGTGCCAGCAGTGTACCCGGGACACTCTATGGCTACACCTTC.

The chain recombines TRBV7-9 with TRBJ2-5; D is undetermined. The CDR3 sequence is 13 residues long. Per germline, CDR1 SEHNR and CDR2 FQNEAQ (reference sequence). V was clipped by 5 bases and J by 4 bases, with 11 bases between them. CDR3 residues: CASSPGSLETQYF. CDR3 DNA sequence: TGTGCCAGCAGCCCCGGGTCCTTAGAGACCCAGTACTTC.

This clone was counted between two and nine times. The chain couples TRBV25-1 to TRBJ1-3, with a weak D call TRBD1 (5 bases). This CDR3 region has 14 residues. CDR1 is MGHDK, CDR2 SYGVNS, per germline. V gave up 6 bases and J gave up 7 bases, with 16 bases separating them. The CDR3 DNA reads TGTGCCAGCAGCTCAGGGACCGTGTGGAACACCATATATTTT. Its translation: CASSSGTVWNTIYF.

This clone has a handful of counts. This chain uses TRBV5-6 with TRBJ2-3; 12 positions match TRBD2. Germline CDR1 SGHDT, CDR2 YYEEEE. This CDR3 contains 17 residues. V was pared by 4 bases and J by 5 bases, with 11 bases of the junction left unmatched. CDR3 nucleotide sequence: TGTGCCAGCAGCCTCCGGACTAGCGGGGTCTGGGGAGATACGCAGTATTTT. Amino acid sequence: CASSLRTSGVWGDTQYF.

The CDR3 sequence: CASSSPGGNEKLFF. The CDR3 DNA is TGTGCCAGCAGTTCCCCAGGGGGGAATGAAAAACTGTTTTTT. This chain links TRBV6-5 with TRBJ1-4, with TRBD1 matching 7 bases. CDR1 is MNHEY, CDR2 SVGAGI, per germline. V was clipped by 4 bases and J by 5 bases; unmatched bases: 4. This CDR3 has 14 amino acids.

The chain has TRBV9 and TRBJ2-7, with TRBD2 as a possible D gene (6 bases). Trimming removed 10 bases at V and 6 bases at J, with 20 bases between. The germline CDR1 and CDR2 sequences are SGDLS and YYNGEE. CDR3 length: 13 residues. In DNA, the CDR3 is TGTGCCGGGCGCCTCGGGGAGGACCCCGAGCAGTACTTC. Amino acid sequence: CAGRLGEDPEQYF.

The chain links TRBV6-1 to TRBJ1-1; TRBD1 aligns across 9 bases. Germline V gene lookup returns CDR1 MNHNS and CDR2 SASEGT. This CDR3 region has 15 residues. V lost 0 bases to trimming and J lost 4 bases; unmatched junction nucleotides: 3. CDR3 sequence reads: CASSEAATGGTEAFF. The CDR3 DNA sequence: TGTGCCAGCAGTGAAGCGGCGACAGGGGGCACTGAAGCTTTCTTT.

This clone was picked up one time. A read error is possible here, since a much larger clone lies one base away. The J gene is TRBJ1-5, the V gene TRBV4-2, with 8 nucleotides matching TRBD1. Germline lookup yields CDR1 LGHNA and CDR2 YNFKEQ. The CDR3 covers 17 residues. V gave up 2 bases and J gave up 2 bases; unmatched junction bases: 8. The CDR3 loop is CASSQPLDRVGNQPQHF. The CDR3 nucleotides are TGTGCCAGCAGCCAACCCCTGGACAGGGTGGGCAATCAGCCCCAGCATTTT.

V usage is TRBV11-2 and J usage is TRBJ2-2; D not certain. Germline V gives CDR1 SGHAT, CDR2 FQNNGV. V was shortened by 4 bases and J by 4 bases, with 10 bases between the two germline ends. The CDR3 is made up of 14 amino acids. The DNA for the CDR3 is TGTGCCAGCAGCTCAATCCATGGCACCGGGGAGCTGTTTTTT. As protein: CASSSIHGTGELFF.

This clone was recorded a few times. The chain has TRBV10-1 and TRBJ2-7; tentatively, D is TRBD2 (5 bases). V was shortened by 6 bases and J by 3 bases, with 12 bases between the two germline ends. The CDR3 spans 13 residues. Germline V gives CDR1 WNHNN, CDR2 SYGVQD (reference sequence). CDR3 in DNA: TGCGCCAGCAGCTCCGGGAAAAGCTACGAGCAGTACTTC. This gives the protein CASSSGKSYEQYF.

The rearrangement links TRBV11-2 to TRBJ2-1, with a tentative D call TRBD2 (6 bases). The ends were cut back, 6 bases at V and 15 bases at J, with 33 bases in the middle. The CDR3 is made up of 17 amino acids. CDR1 is SGHAT and CDR2 is FQNNGV in the germline V gene. CDR3 in amino acids: CASRSLGLARKGAPGFF. DNA for the CDR3: TGTGCCAGCAGATCTCTCGGGCTAGCGCGGAAGGGCGCGCCTGGGTTCTTC.